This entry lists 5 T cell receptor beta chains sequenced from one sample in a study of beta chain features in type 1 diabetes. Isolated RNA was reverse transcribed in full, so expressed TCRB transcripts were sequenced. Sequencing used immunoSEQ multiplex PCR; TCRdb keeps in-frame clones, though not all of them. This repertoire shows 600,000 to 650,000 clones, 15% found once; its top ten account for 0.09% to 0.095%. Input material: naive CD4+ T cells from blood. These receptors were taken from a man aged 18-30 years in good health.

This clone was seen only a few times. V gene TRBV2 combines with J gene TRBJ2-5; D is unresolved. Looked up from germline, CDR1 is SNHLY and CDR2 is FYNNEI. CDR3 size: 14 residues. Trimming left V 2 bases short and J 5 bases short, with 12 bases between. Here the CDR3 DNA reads TGTGCCAGCAGTGAAAGGCAGTGGGCTGAGACCCAGTACTTC. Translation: CASSERQWAETQYF.

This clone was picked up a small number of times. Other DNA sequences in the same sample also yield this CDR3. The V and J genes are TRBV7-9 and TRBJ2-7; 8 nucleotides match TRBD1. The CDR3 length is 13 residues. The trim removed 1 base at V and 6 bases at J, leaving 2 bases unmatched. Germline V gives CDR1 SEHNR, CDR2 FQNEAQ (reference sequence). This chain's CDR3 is CASSLGTGGEQYF. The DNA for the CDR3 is TGTGCCAGCAGCTTAGGAACAGGGGGCGAGCAGTACTTC.

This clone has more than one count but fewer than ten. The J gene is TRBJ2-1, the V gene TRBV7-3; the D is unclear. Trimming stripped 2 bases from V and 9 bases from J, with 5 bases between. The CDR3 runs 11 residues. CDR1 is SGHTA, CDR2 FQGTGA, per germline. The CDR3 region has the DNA TGTGCCAGCAGCTTAGACGGTGAGCAGTTCTTC. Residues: CASSLDGEQFF.

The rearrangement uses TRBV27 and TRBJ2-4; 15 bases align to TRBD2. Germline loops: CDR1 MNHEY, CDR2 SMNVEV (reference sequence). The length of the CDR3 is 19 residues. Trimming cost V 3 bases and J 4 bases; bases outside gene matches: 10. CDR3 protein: CASSLTGTSGGTGKNIQYF. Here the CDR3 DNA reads TGTGCCAGCAGTTTGACCGGGACTAGCGGGGGGACTGGTAAAAACATTCAGTACTTC.

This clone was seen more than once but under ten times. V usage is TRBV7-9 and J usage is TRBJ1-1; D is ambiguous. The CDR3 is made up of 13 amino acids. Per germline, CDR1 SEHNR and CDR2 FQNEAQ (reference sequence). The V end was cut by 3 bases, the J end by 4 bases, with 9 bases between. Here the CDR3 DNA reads TGTGCCAGCAGCTTTACGCAGATCACTGAAGCTTTCTTT. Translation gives CASSFTQITEAFF.